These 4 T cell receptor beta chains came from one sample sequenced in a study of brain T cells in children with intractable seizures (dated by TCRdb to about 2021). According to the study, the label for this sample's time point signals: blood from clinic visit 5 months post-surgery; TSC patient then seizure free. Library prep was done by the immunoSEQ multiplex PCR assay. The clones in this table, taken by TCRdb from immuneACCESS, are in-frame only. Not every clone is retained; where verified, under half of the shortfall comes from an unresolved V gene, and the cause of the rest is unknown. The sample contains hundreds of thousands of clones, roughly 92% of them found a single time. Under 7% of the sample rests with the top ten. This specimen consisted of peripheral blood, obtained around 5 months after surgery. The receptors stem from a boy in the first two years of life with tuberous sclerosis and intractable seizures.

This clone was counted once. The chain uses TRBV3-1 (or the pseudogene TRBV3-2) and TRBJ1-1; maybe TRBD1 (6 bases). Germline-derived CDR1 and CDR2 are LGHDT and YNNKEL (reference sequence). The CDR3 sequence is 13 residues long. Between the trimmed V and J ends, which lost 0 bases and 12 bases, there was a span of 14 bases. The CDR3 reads CASSQDRGQGTFF. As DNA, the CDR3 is TGTGCCAGCAGCCAAGATCGGGGGCAGGGGACTTTCTTT.

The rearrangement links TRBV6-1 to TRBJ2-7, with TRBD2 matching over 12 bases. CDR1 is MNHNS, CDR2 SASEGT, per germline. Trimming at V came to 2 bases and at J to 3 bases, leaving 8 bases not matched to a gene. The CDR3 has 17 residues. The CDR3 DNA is TGTGCCAGCAGTGAATGGGAACTAGCGGGAGGAAACTACGAGCAGTACTTC. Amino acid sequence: CASSEWELAGGNYEQYF.

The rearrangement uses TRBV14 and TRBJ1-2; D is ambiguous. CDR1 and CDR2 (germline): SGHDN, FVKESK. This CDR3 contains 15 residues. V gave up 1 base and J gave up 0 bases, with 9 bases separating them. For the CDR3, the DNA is TGTGCCAGCAGCCAAGCTCAGAGAACTAACTATGGCTACACCTTC. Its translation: CASSQAQRTNYGYTF.

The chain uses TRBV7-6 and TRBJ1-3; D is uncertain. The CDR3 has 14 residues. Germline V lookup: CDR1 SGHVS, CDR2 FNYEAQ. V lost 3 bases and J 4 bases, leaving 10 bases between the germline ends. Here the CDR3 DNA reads TGTGCCAGCAGCTTGTGGGAATCGGGAAACACCATATATTTT. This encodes CASSLWESGNTIYF.